The subject of this entry is one TCR beta chain. Its matching antigen is unknown. This sample was taken from a study of T cell responses to AZD1222 COVID-19 vaccine. This CDR3 spans 12 amino acids. The germline V and J ends were trimmed by 10 bases and 8 bases, with 14 bases remaining between them. Study observations and caveats: None of the repertoires were sampled until the peak T cell response had passed.

TCRdb's copy holds only in-frame clones and misses some; the assay was immunoSEQ multiplex PCR. The data hold 150,000 to 200,000 clones, with 80% to 95% observed a single time. The sequences come from peripheral blood, collected on day 0 of AZD1222 vaccination. This chain links TRBV12-3 or TRBV12-4 with TRBJ1-4; D is undetermined. The origin of this receptor is an adult in good health. CDR3: CATSTLGEKLFF. CDR3 sequence (DNA): TGTGCCACCTCCACCCTCGGGGAAAAACTGTTTTTT.